This record concerns one T cell receptor beta chain sequence. This clone was seen only a few times. It lacks a known antigen. No base-level quality is on record; no much larger clone is a single base apart. A single peripheral blood draw of around 0.11 L on average was collected from each donor into heparinised tubes. A BD FACSAria II was used to sort naive, central memory, regulatory and stem cell-like memory CD4+ T cells with a panel that included CD45RO, CCR7, CD25, CD127, CD95 and CD27. All sorted populations exceeded 98% purity. PBMCs were separated immediately by Lymphoprep density gradient centrifugation and were stained directly, without being cultured. So that batch effects would be minimized, each experiment stained and sorted samples in pairs, pairing one healthy donor with one patient. The sample belongs to a study of beta chain features in type 1 diabetes (dated by TCRdb to the late 2010s). About the study as a whole: Mean age, gender distribution, total cell number and subset yield did not differ between patients and healthy donors. A total of about 110,000,000 sorted cells were examined across all samples, and a strong correlation was observed between cell number per subset and RNA yield. The study compared TCRB repertoires of sorted circulating CD4+ T cell subsets between recently diagnosed type 1 diabetes patients and matched healthy donors. Whereas all 30 or so donors provided naive and central memory subsets, regulatory and stem cell-like memory subsets were isolated from just 8 patients and about 8 healthy donors.

Broad study findings and their caveats: The naive, central memory and regulatory TCRB repertoires appeared to resemble one another more closely among patients than among healthy donors. Patients with type 1 diabetes made fewer insertions and deleted more nucleotides at VDJ recombination sites, implying thymic rearrangement abnormalities. Only small numbers of individuals were included in the HLA sub-analyses, which left unresolved whether HLA type had any influence on TCRB rearrangement. In all four CD4+ subsets, TCRB CDR3 length was moderately but significantly shorter in type 1 diabetes patients. PCR might favor shorter templates, but patient and control samples were amplified and corrected together, so any skew would affect both groups equally. Because cDNA was sequenced instead of genomic DNA, activated cells with high expression could be over-represented, although the groups did not differ in activation or CD3 levels.

CDR1 SGDLS and CDR2 YYNGEE are derived from the germline V gene. V was cut back by 4 bases and J by 4 bases, leaving a gap of 13 bases between them. The CDR3 runs 14 residues from the cysteine to the phenylalanine. The retained sequence is limited to the CDR3, 42 bases, with the frame set at the first base. The entire isolated RNA was reverse transcribed using the High Capacity cDNA Reverse Transcription Kit, and thus expressed TCRB transcripts were sequenced. Deep immunoSEQ sequencing was applied to naive, central memory and regulatory T cell samples, giving an average of roughly 3.5 million total reads per sample. Sorted cells were lysed in RLT buffer, and RNA was extracted using DNase-treated RNeasy Micro or Mini kits according to cell number. Each cell subset was processed on its own to prevent cross-contamination, while patient and healthy donor samples were processed together. TCRB sequences were amplified from cDNA with the immunoSEQ multiplex PCR, producing 87-bp fragments spanning the CDR3 region. Sequencing of the amplicons was performed on the Illumina HiSeq platform. As for the authors' bioinformatics: Synthetic template baselines were used to correct PCR bias computationally, reads within Hamming distance 2 were collapsed, and singletons that could not be merged were discarded. Reads were aligned to IMGT to assign V, D and J genes, CDR3 length, and insertions or deletions at six rearrangement sites. Clonotype counts were normalized to sorted cell number within each subset before computing true diversity and Gini coefficients with the tcR R package. The overlap coefficient, calculated on TCRB nucleotide sequences, was used to quantify repertoire sharing. Out-of-frame TCRB sequences from naive cells were analyzed to stand in for the pre-selection repertoire. TCRdb's version of the immuneACCESS table is confined to in-frame rearrangements and falls short of the full clone set. An unresolved V gene accounts for under half of the shortfall where checked; the remainder is of unknown origin. The V and J calls and clone size were taken over from that table, and D and trimming were inferred from the DNA. Within this sample are some 330,000 clones, with roughly 12% of them counted one time only. Around 0.0099% of the sample belongs to the ten largest clones.

The sequencing sample was made of naive CD4+ T cells from blood. Interpreted using the paper, the cell subset or site label stands for: true naive CD4+ T cells. The sequence derives from a woman between 18 and 29 years old with type 1 diabetes. Recombination joined TRBV9 with TRBJ2-3; 6 matching bases give a weak D call of TRBD2. Here is the DNA: TGTGCCAGCAGCCCCGGGGGAGCGGCAGATACGCAGTATTTT. Translated, this gives CASSPGGAADTQYF.